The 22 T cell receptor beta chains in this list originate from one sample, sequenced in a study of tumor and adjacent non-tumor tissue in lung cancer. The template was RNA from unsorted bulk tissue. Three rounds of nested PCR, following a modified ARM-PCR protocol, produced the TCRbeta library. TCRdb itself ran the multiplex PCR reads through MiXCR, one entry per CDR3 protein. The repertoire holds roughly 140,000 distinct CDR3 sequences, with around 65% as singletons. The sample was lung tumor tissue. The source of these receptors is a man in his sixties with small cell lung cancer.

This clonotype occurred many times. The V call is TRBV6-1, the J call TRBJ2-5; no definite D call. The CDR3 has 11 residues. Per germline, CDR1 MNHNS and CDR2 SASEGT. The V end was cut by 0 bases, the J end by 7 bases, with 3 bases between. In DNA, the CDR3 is TGTGCCAGCAGTGAAGCGGTGACCCAGTACTTC. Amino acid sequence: CASSEAVTQYF.

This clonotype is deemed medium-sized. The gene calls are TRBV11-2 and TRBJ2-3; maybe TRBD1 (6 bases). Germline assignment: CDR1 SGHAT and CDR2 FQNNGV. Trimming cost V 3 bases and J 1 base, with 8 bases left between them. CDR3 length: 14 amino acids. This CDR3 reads CASSLSGGTDTQYF. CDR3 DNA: TGTGCCAGCAGCTTGTCAGGGGGCACAGATACGCAGTATTTT.

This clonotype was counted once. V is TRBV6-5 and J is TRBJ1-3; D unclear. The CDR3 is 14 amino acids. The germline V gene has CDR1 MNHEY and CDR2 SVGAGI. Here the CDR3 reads CVTSPDHSGNTIYF. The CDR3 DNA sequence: TGTGTCACCAGTCCAGACCACTCTGGAAACACCATATATTTT.

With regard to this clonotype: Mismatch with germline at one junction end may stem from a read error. The CDR3 sequence is CCARATGWETQYF. The CDR3 bases are TGCTGTGCTAGGGCAACAGGTTGGGAGACCCAGTATTTC. The rearrangement joins TRBV20-1 to TRBJ2-5; possibly TRBD1 or TRBD2 for D (5 bases each). The CDR3 is 13 residues long. Per germline, CDR1 DFQATT and CDR2 SNEGSKA (reference sequence).

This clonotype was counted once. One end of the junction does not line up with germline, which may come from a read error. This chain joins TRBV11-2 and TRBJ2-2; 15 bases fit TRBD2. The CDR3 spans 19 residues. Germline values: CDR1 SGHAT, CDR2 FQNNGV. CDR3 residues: CASNPGTSGRPINTWELFF. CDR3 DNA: TGTGCCAGCAACCCTGGGACTAGCGGGAGGCCCATAAACACCTGGGAGCTGTTTTTT.

CDR3 bases: TGTGCCAGCAGCCCTAGCCTAGCGGAGGGACAAGAGACCCAGTACTTC. Protein: CASSPSLAEGQETQYF. V is TRBV9 and J is TRBJ2-5; 7 nucleotides align to TRBD2. The CDR3 length is 16 residues. Losses at the gene ends were 4 bases for V and 2 bases for J; bases not matched to a gene: 11. From germline, CDR1 is SGDLS and CDR2 YYNGEE.

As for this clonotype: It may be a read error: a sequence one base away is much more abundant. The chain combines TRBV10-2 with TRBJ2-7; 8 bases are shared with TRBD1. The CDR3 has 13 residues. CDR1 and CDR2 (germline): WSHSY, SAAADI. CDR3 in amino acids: CACSTGGSYEQYF. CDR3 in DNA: TGCGCCTGCAGCACAGGGGGTTCCTACGAGCAGTACTTC.

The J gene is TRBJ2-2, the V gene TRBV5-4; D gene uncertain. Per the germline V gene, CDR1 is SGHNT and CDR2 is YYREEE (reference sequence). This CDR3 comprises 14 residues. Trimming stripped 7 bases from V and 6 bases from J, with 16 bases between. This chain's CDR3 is CASGPVTNSGELFF. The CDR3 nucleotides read TGTGCCAGCGGCCCCGTTACCAACTCCGGGGAGCTGTTTTTT.

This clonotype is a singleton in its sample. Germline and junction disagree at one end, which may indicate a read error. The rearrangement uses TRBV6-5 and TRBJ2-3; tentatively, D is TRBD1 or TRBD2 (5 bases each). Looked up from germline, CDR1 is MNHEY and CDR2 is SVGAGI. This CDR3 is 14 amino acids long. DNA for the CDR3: TGTACCAGTAGTTTCGATAGGGGAGCAGATACGCAGTATTTT. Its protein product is CTSSFDRGADTQYF.

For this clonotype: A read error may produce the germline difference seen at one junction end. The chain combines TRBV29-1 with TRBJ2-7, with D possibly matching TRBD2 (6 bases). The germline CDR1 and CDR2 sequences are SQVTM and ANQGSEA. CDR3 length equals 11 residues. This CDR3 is CSVASDYEPYF. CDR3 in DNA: TGCAGCGTAGCTAGCGACTACGAGCCGTACTTC.

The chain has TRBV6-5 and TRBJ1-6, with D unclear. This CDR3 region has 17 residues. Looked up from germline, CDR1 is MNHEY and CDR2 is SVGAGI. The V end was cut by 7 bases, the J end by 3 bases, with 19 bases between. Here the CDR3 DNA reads TGTGCCAGCAACCCCGCGACCCGGGAATTCTATAATTCACCCCTCCACTTT. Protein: CASNPATREFYNSPLHF.

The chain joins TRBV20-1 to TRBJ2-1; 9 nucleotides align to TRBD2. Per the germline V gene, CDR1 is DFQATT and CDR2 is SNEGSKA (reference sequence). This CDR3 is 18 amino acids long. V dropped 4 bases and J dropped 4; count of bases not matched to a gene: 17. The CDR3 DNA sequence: TGCAGTGCTACGGGGTCCCTATTAGCGGGAGAAATATACAATGAGCAGTTCTTC. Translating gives CSATGSLLAGEIYNEQFF.

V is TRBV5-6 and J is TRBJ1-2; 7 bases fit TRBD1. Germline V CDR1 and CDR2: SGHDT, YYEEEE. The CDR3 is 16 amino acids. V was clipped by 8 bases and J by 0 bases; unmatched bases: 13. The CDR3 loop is CASSLTGNGSNYGYTF. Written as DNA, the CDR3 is TGTGCCAGTAGCCTGACAGGGAACGGGTCTAACTATGGCTACACCTTC.

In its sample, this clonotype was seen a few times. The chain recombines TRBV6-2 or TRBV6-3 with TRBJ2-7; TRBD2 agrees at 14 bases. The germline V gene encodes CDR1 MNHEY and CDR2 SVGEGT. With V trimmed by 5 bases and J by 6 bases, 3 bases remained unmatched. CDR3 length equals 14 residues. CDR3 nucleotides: TGTGCCAGCAGTCCGGGACTAGCGGGAGTCGAGCAGTACGTC. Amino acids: CASSPGLAGVEQYV.

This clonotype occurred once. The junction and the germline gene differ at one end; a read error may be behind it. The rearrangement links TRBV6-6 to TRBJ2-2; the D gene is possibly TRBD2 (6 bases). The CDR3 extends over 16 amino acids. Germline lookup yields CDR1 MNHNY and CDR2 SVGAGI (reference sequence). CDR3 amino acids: CATSFSSEANTRELFF. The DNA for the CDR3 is TGTGCCACCTCGTTTTCTAGCGAGGCGAACACCCGGGAGCTGTTTTTT.

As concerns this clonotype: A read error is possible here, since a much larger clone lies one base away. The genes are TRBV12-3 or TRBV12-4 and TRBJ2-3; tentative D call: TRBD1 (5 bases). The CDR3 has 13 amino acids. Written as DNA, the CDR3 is TGTGCCAGCAGCCTTGGACACACAGAAACGCAGTATTTT. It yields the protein CASSLGHTETQYF.

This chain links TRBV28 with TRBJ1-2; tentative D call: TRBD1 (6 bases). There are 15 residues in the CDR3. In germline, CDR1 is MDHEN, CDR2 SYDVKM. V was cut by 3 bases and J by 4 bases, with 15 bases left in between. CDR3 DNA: TGTGCCAGCAGTTTCTGGGACACATCACTCTATGGCTACACCTTC. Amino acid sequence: CASSFWDTSLYGYTF.

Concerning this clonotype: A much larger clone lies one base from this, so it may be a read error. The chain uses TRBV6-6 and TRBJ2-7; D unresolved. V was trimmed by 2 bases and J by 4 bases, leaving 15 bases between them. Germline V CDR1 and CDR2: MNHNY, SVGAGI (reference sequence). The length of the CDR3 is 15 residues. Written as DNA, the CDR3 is TGTGCCAGCAGTTACAGAGAAAATCAGGAATACGAGCAGTACTTC. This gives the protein CASSYRENQEYEQYF.

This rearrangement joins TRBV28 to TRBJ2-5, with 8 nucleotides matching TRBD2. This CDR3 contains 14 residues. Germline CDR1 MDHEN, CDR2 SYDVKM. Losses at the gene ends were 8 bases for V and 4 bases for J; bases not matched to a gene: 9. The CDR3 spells CASCDSGTRETQYF. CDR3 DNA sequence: TGTGCCAGCTGTGATAGCGGGACTCGAGAGACCCAGTACTTC.

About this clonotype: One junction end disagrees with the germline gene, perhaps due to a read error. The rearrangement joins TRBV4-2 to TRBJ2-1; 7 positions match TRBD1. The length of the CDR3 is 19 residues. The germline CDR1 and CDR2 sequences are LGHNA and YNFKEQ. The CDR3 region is CARSYQTGARLRGYNEQFF. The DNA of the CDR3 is TGTGCCCGCAGCTACCAAACAGGGGCTAGATTAAGAGGATACAATGAGCAGTTCTTC.

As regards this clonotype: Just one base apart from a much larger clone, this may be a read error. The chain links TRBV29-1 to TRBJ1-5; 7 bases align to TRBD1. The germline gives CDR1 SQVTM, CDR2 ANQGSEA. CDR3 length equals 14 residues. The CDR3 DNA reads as TGCAGCGTTGCTACAGGGGACCCGAATCAGCCCCTGCATTTT. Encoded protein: CSVATGDPNQPLHF.

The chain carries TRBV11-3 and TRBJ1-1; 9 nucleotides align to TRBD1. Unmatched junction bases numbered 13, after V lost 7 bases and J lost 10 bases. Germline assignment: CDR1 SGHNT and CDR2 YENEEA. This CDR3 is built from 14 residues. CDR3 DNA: TGTGCCAGCAACTCTAGGACAGGGGAGATGAGAGCTTTCTTT. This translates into CASNSRTGEMRAFF.